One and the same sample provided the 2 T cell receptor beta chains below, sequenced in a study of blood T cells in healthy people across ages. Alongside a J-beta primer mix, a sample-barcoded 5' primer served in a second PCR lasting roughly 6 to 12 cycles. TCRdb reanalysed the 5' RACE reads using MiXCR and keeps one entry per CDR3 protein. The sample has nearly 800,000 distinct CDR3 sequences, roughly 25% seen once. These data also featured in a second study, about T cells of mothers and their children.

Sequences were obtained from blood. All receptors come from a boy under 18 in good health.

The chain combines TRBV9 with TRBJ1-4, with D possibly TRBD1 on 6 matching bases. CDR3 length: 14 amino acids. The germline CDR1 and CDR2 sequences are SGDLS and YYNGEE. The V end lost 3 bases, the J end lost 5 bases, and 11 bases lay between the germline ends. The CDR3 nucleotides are TGTGCCAGCAGCGCGACAGGCGGGAATGAAAAACTGTTTTTT. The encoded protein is CASSATGGNEKLFF.

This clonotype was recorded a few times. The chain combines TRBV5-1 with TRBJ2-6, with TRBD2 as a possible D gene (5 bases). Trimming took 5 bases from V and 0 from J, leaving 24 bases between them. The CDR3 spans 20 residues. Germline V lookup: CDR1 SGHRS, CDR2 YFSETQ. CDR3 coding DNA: TGCGCCAGCAGGGACGATCCAAGGAGGTACCCAAGCTCTGGGGCCAACGTCCTGACTTTC. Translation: CASRDDPRRYPSSGANVLTF.